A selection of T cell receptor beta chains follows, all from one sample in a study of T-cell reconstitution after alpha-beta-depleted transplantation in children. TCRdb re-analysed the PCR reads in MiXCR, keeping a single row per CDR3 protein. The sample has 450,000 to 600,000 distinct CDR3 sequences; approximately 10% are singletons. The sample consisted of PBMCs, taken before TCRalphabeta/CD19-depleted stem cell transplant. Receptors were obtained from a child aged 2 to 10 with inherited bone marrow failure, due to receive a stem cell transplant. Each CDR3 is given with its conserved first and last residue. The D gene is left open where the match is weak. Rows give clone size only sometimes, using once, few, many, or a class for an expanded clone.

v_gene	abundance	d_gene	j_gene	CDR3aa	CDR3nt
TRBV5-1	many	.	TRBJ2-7	CASSLGAGLNSYEQYF	TGCGCCAGCAGCTTGGGCGCAGGGCTCAACTCCTACGAGCAGTACTTC
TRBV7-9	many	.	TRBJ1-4	CASSSYPDGGNEKLFF	TGTGCCAGCAGCTCATACCCGGACGGGGGAAATGAAAAACTGTTTTTT
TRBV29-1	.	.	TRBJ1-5	CSAEEQAGGIEHF	TGCAGCGCGGAGGAACAGGCTGGGGGGATAGAACATTTT
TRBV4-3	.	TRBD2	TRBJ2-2	CASSQDGRLDTGELLF	TGCGCCAGCAGCCAGGACGGGAGGTTAGACACCGGGGAGCTGCTTTTT
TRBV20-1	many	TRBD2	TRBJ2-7	CSARVAGGPHEQYF	TGCAGTGCTAGGGTAGCGGGAGGGCCTCACGAGCAGTACTTC
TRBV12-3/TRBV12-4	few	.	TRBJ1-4	CASSFGRSYEKLFF	TGTGCCAGCAGTTTTGGCAGGAGTTATGAAAAACTGTTTTTT
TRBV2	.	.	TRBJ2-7	CASSGQFTYEQYF	TGTGCCAGCAGTGGGCAGTTTACCTACGAGCAGTACTTC
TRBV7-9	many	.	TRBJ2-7	CASSFGGGRAYEQYF	TGTGCCAGCAGCTTCGGGGGAGGCCGCGCCTACGAGCAGTACTTC
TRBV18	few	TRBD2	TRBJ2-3	CASSPFTSGSGMVDTQYF	TGTGCCAGCTCACCGTTCACTAGCGGGTCCGGTATGGTAGATACGCAGTATTTT
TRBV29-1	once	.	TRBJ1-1	CSVEAVGTEAFF	TGCAGCGTTGAAGCGGTGGGGACTGAAGCTTTCTTT
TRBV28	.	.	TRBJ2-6	CASRQGPSSGANVLTF	TGTGCCAGCCGCCAGGGGCCGTCCTCTGGGGCCAACGTCCTGACTTTC
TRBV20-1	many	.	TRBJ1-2	CSARDIPNYGYTF	TGCAGTGCTAGAGATATTCCTAACTATGGCTACACCTTC
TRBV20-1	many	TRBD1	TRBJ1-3	CSARDRQGTSGNTIYF	TGCAGTGCTAGAGATCGACAGGGAACCTCTGGAAACACCATATATTTT
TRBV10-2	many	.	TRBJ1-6	CASSVAGNNSPLHF	TGCGCCAGCAGTGTTGCGGGGAATAATTCACCCCTCCACTTT
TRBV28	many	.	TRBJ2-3	CASSPGASDTQYF	TGTGCCAGCAGTCCGGGGGCCTCAGATACGCAGTATTTT
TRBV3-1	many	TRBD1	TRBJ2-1	CASSHETGALYNEQFF	TGTGCCAGCAGCCACGAGACAGGGGCATTATACAATGAGCAGTTCTTC
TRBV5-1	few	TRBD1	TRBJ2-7	CASSLRDSLREQYF	TGCGCCAGCAGCCTCCGGGACAGCCTAAGGGAGCAGTACTTC
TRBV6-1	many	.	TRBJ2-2	CASSGRLGNTGELFF	TGTGCCAGCAGTGGTCGACTAGGGAACACCGGGGAGCTGTTTTTT
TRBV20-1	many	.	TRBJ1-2	CSFQSYGYTF	TGCAGTTTCCAGTCCTATGGCTACACCTTC
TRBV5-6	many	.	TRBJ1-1	CASRSAGDLDEAFF	TGTGCCAGCAGGAGTGCAGGGGACTTAGACGAAGCTTTCTTT
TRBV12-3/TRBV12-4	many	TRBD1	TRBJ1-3	CASPGGSGNTIYF	TGTGCCAGCCCAGGGGGATCTGGAAACACCATATATTTT
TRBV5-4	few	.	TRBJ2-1	CASRNSRSQGVNEQFF	TGTGCCAGCAGAAATAGCCGGTCCCAAGGGGTCAATGAGCAGTTCTTC
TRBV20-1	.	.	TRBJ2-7	CSARKGTIYEQYF	TGCAGTGCTAGAAAGGGGACGATCTACGAGCAGTACTTC
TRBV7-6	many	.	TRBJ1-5	CASSLGDRDQPQHF	TGTGCCAGCAGCTTAGGCGATAGGGACCAGCCCCAGCATTTT
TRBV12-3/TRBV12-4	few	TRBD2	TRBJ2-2	CASSLLSGRATGELFF	TGTGCCAGCAGTCTACTAAGCGGGAGGGCCACCGGGGAGCTGTTTTTT
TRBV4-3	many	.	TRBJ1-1	CASSQDRGFTEAFF	TGCGCCAGCAGCCAAGATAGAGGGTTCACTGAAGCTTTCTTT
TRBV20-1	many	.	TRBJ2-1	CSARDPHDNEQFF	TGCAGTGCTAGAGATCCCCACGACAATGAGCAGTTCTTC
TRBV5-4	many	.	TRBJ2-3	CASSLLGGVGSTDTQYF	TGTGCCAGCAGCTTGCTAGGGGGAGTGGGGAGCACAGATACGCAGTATTTT
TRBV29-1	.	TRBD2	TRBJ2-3	CSAQGLTSGSSDTQYF	TGCAGCGCTCAAGGGCTGACTAGCGGGAGTTCCGATACGCAGTATTTT
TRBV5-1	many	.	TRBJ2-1	CASSLLAESSYNEQFF	TGCGCCAGCAGCTTGCTAGCTGAGAGCTCCTACAATGAGCAGTTCTTC
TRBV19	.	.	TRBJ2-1	CASSIYENNEQFF	TGTGCCAGTAGTATATACGAAAACAATGAGCAGTTCTTC
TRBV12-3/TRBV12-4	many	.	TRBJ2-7	CASSRLPGSEQYF	TGTGCCAGCAGTCGGCTCCCAGGTAGCGAGCAGTACTTC
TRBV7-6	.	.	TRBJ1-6	CASSLGGGSPLHF	TGTGCCAGCAGCTTGGGGGGCGGATCACCCCTCCACTTT
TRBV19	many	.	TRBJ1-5	CASSIWGSNQPQHF	TGTGCCAGTAGTATCTGGGGTAGCAATCAGCCCCAGCATTTT
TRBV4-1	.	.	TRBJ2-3	CASSQFGRSWAIREIADSFPTQYF	TGCGCCAGCAGCCAATTTGGGAGGAGCTGGGCGATTCGGGAGATCGCTGACAGCTTCCCTACGCAGTATTTT
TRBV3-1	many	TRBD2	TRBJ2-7	CASSQGLAASYEQYF	TGCGCCAGCAGCCAAGGACTAGCGGCTTCCTACGAGCAGTACTTC
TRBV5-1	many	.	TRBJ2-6	CASSVSGTALSGANVLTF	TGCGCCAGCAGCGTGTCCGGGACGGCTCTCTCTGGGGCCAACGTCCTGACTTTC
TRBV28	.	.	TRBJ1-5	CASTRGRGQPQHF	TGTGCCAGCACACGGGGGCGCGGTCAGCCCCAGCATTTT
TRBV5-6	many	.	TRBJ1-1	CASSLGVPAEAFF	TGTGCCAGCAGCTTGGGGGTCCCCGCTGAAGCTTTCTTT
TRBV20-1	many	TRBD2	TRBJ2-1	CSARDGTSYNEQFF	TGCAGTGCTAGAGACGGGACTAGCTACAATGAGCAGTTCTTC
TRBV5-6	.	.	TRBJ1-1	CASSLERETEAFF	TGTGCCAGCAGCTTGGAAAGGGAAACTGAAGCTTTCTTT
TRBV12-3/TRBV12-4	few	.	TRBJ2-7	CASSTRGRPYYEQYF	TGTGCCAGCAGTACCCGGGGGAGACCCTACTACGAGCAGTACTTC
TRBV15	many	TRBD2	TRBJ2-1	CATSREAGELGEQFF	TGTGCCACCAGCAGAGAGGCGGGAGAACTTGGTGAGCAGTTCTTC